This T cell receptor (beta chain) is drawn from a study of long-term antiretroviral therapy in people with HIV. CDR1 and CDR2 (germline): MNHEY, SMNVEV (reference sequence). The CDR3 runs 13 residues. V lost 5 bases, J lost 3 bases, and 11 bases lay in between. Version v3.0 of the immunoSEQ assay was performed at survey level. Only in-frame clones appear in the TCRdb table, and some are missing; sequencing was by immunoSEQ multiplex PCR. The table includes 20,000 to 25,000 clones, roughly 85% detected once. The source was unsorted PBMCs, collected 4.1 years after starting antiretroviral therapy. V gene TRBV27 combines with J gene TRBJ2-7; D is unresolved. This sequence originates from a woman in her thirties or forties with HIV. The chain's CDR3 is CASSVGLGYEQYF. In DNA, the CDR3 is TGTGCCAGCAGTGTCGGCTTGGGCTACGAGCAGTACTTC.